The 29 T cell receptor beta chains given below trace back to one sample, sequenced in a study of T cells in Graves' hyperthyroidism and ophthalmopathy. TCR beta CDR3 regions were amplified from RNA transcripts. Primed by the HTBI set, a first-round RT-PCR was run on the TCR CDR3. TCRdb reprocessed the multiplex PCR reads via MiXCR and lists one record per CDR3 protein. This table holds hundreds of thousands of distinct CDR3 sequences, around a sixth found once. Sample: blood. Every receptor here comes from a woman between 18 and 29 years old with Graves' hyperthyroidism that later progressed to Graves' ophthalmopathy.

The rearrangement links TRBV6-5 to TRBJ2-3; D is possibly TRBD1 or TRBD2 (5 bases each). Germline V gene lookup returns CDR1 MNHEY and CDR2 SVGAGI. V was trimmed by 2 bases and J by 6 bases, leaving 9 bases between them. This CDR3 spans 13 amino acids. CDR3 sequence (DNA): TGTGCCAGCAGTTACCTGGGGGTCGATACGCAGTATTTT. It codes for CASSYLGVDTQYF.

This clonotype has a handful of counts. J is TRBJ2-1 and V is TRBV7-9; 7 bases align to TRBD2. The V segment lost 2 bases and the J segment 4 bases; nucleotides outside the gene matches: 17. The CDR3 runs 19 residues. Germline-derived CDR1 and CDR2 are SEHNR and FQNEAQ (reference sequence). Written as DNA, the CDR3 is TGTGCCAGCAGCTTATACGGCGGGAGAGCCCCCCAACTATACAATGAGCAGTTCTTC. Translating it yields CASSLYGGRAPQLYNEQFF.

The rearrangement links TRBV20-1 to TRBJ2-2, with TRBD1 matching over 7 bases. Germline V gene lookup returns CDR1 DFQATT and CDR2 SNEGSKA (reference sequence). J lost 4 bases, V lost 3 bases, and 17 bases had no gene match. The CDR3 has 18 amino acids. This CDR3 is CSARETGSELSGTGELFF. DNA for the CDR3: TGCAGTGCTAGGGAGACAGGGTCGGAGCTTTCAGGCACCGGGGAGCTGTTTTTT.

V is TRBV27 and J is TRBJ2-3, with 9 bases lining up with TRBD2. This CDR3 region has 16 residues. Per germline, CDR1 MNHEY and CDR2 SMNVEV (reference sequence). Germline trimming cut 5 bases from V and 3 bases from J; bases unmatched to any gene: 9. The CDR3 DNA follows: TGTGCCAGCAGTGCATTAGCGGGAGAGGAGACAGATACGCAGTATTTT. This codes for CASSALAGEETDTQYF.

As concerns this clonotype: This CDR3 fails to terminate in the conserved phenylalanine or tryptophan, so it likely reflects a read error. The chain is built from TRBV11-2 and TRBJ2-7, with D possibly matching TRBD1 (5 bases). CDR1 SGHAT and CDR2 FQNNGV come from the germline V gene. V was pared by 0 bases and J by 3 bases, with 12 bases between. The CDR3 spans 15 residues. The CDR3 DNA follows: TGTGCCAGCAGCTTAGAAGTGACAGCTATCTACGAGCAGTACCTC. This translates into CASSLEVTAIYEQYL.

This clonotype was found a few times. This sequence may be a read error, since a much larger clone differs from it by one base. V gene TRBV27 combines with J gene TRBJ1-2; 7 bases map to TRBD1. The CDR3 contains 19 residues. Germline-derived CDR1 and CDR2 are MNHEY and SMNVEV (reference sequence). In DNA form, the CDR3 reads TGTGCCAACAGTTTTTCAAGACTTCCGGGACAGAAGGCAAGTTATGGCTACACCTTC. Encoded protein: CANSFSRLPGQKASYGYTF.

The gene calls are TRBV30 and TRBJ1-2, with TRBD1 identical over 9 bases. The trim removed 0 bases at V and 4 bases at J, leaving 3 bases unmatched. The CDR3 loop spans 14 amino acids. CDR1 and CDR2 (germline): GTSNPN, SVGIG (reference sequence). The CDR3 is CAWSVQGATYGYTF. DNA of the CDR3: TGTGCCTGGAGTGTACAGGGGGCGACCTATGGCTACACCTTC.

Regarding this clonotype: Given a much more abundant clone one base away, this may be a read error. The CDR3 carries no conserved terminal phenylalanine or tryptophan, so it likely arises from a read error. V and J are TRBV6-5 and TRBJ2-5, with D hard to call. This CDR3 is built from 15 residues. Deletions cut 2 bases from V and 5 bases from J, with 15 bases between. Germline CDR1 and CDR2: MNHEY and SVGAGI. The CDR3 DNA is TGTGCCAGCAGTTACCGTCCCCCCTACGATGAGACCCAGTACCTC. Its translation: CASSYRPPYDETQYL.

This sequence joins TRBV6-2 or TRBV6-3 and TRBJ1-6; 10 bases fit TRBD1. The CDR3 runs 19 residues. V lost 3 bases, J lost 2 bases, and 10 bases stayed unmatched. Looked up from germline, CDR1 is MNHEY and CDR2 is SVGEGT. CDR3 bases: TGTGCCAGCAGTTATTGGACAGGGGGGAGGTTGCCCTATAATTCACCCCTCCACTTT. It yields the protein CASSYWTGGRLPYNSPLHF.

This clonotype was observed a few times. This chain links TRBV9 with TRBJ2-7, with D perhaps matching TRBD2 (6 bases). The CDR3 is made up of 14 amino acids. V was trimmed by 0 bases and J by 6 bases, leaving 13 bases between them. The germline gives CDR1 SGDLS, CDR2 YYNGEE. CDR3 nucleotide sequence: TGTGCCAGCAGCGTAGACGGGACTCCGCTCGAGCAGTACTTC. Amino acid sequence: CASSVDGTPLEQYF.

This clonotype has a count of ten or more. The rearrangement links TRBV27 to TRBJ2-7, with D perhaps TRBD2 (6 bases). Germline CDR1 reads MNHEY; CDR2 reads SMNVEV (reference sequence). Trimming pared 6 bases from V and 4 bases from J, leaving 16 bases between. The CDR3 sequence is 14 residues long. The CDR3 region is CASSPTERAYEQYF. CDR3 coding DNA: TGTGCCAGCAGCCCTACGGAGCGGGCTTACGAGCAGTACTTC.

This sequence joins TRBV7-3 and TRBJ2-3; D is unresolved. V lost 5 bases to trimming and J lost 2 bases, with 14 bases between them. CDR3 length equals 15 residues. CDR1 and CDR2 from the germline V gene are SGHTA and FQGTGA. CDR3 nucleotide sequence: TGTGCCAGCAGCCCCTCCGGGCTCTTCACAGATACGCAGTATTTT. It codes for CASSPSGLFTDTQYF.

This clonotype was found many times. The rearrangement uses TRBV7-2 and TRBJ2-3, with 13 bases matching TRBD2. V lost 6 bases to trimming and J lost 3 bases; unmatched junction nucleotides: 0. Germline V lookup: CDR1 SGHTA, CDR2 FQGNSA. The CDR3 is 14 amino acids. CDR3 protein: CASRGLAGTDTQYF. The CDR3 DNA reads TGTGCCAGCAGGGGACTAGCGGGGACAGATACGCAGTATTTT.

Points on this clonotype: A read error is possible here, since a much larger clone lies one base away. CDR3 in DNA: TGTGCCAGCAGCTCCGTTGGGCTGAATACGCAGTATTTT. Its translation is CASSSVGLNTQYF. This rearrangement joins TRBV7-2 to TRBJ2-3; D ambiguous. The CDR3 runs to 13 residues. Trimming left V 4 bases short and J 7 bases short, with 12 bases between. Germline values: CDR1 SGHTA, CDR2 FQGNSA.

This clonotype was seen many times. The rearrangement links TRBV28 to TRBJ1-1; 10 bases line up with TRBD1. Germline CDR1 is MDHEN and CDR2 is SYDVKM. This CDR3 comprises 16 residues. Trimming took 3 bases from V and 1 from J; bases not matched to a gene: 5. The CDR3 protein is CASSLAGQGKNTEAFF. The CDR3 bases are TGTGCCAGCAGTTTGGCGGGACAGGGGAAGAACACTGAAGCTTTCTTT. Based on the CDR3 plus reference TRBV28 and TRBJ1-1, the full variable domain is DVKVTQSSRYLVKRTGEKVFLECVQDMDHENMFWYRQDPGLGLRLIYFSYDVKMKEKGDIPEGYSVSREKKERFSLILESASTNQTSMYLCASSLAGQGKNTEAFFGQGTRLTVV.

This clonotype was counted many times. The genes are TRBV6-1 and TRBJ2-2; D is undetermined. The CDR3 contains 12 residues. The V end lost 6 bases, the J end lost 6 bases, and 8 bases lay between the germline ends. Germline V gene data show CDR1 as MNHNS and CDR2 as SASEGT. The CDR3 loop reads CASSRGSGELFF. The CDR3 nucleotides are TGTGCCAGCAGCCGTGGGTCCGGGGAGCTGTTTTTT.

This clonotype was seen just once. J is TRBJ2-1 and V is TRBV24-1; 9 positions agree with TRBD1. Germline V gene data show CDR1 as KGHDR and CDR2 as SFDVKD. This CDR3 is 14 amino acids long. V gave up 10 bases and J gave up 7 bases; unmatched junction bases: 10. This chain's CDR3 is CATKTGGVSNEQFF. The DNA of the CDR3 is TGTGCCACAAAAACAGGGGGCGTCTCAAATGAGCAGTTCTTC.

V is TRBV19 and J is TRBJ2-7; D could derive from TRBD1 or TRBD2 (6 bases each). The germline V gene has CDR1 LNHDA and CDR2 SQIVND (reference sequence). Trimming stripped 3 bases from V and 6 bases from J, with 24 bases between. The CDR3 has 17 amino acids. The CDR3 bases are TGTGCCAGTAGTATCGGTGGAGGGATTCTCGGGGGCGCCGAGCAGTACTTC. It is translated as CASSIGGGILGGAEQYF. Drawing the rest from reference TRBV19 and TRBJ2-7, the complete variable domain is DGGITQSPKYLFRKEGQNVTLSCEQNLNHDAMYWYRQDPGQGLRLIYYSQIVNDFQKGDIAEGYSVSREKKESFPLTVTSAQKNPTAFYLCASSIGGGILGGAEQYFGPGTRLTVT.

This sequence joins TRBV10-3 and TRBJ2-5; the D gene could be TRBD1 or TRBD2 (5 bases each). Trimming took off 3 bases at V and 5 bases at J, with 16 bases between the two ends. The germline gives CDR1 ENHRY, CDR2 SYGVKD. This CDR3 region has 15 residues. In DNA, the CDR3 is TGTGCCATCAGTGAAGCCGGGGCCTTCTTGGAGACCCAGTACTTC. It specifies CAISEAGAFLETQYF.

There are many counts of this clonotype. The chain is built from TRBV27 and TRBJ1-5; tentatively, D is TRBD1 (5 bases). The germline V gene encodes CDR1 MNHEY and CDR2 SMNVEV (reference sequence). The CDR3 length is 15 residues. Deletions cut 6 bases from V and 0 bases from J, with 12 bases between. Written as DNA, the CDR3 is TGTGCCAGCAGATTGGCAGGACATAGCAATCAGCCCCAGCATTTT. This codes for CASRLAGHSNQPQHF.

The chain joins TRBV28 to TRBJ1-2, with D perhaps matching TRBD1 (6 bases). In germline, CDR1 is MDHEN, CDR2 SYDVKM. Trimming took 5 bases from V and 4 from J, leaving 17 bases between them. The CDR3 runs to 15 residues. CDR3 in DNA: TGTGCCAGCAGTCCCCGGGCGGGACAATCCTATGGCTACACCTTC. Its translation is CASSPRAGQSYGYTF.

The CDR3 is CASSVATDHNNEQFF. The CDR3 bases are TGTGCCAGCAGCGTAGCAACGGACCACAACAATGAGCAGTTCTTC. J is TRBJ2-1 and V is TRBV9; D is uncertain. This CDR3 is 15 amino acids long. V gave up 0 bases and J gave up 5 bases, with 12 bases separating them. Germline CDR1 is SGDLS and CDR2 is YYNGEE.

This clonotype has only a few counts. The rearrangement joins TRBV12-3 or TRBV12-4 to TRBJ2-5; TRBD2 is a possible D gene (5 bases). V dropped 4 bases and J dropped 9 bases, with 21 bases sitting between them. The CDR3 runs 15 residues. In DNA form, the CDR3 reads TGTGCCAGCAGTTATACCGGGATCGGTCGTTGGGCCCAGTACTTC. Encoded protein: CASSYTGIGRWAQYF.

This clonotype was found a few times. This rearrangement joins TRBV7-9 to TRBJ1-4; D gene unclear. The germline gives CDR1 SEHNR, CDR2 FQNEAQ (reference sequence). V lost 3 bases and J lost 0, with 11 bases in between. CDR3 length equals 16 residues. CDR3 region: CASSFQDSPTNEKLFF. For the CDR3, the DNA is TGTGCCAGCAGCTTCCAGGACTCTCCAACTAATGAAAAACTGTTTTTT. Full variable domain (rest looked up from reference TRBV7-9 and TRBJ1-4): DTGVSQNPRHKITKRGQNVTFRCDPISEHNRLYWYRQTLGQGPEFLTYFQNEAQLEKSRLLSDRFSAERPKGSFSTLEIQRTEQGDSAMYLCASSFQDSPTNEKLFFGSGTQLSVL.

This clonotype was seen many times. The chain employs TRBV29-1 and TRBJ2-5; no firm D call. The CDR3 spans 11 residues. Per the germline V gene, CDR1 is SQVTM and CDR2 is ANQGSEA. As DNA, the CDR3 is TGCAACATAAGGGTCCAAGAGACCCAGTACTTC. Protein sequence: CNIRVQETQYF.

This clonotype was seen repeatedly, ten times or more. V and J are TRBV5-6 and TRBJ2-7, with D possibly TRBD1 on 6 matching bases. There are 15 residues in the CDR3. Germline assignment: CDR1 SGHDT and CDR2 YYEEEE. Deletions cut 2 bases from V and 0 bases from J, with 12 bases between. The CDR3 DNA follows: TGTGCCAGCAGCTTAACTACAGGGAGCTCCTACGAGCAGTACTTC. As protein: CASSLTTGSSYEQYF.

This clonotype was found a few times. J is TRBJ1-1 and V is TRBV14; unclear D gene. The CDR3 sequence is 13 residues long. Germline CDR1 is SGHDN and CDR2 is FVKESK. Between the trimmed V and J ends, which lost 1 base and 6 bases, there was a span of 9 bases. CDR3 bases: TGTGCCAGCAGCCAAGTATACGAGGCTGAAGCTTTCTTT. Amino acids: CASSQVYEAEAFF.

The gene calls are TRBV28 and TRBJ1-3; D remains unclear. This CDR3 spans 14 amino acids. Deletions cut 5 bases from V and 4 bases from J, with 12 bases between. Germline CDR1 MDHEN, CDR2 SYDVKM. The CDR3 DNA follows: TGTGCCAGCAGTATCCCAGGTACCGGAAACACCATATATTTT. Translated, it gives CASSIPGTGNTIYF.

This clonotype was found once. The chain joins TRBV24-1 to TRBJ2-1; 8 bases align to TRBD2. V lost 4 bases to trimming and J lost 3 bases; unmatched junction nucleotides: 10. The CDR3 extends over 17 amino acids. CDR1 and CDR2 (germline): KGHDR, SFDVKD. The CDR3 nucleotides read TGTGCCACCAGTGACAAGTCCGGGCTAGCGGGCTACAATGAGCAGTTCTTC. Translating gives CATSDKSGLAGYNEQFF.